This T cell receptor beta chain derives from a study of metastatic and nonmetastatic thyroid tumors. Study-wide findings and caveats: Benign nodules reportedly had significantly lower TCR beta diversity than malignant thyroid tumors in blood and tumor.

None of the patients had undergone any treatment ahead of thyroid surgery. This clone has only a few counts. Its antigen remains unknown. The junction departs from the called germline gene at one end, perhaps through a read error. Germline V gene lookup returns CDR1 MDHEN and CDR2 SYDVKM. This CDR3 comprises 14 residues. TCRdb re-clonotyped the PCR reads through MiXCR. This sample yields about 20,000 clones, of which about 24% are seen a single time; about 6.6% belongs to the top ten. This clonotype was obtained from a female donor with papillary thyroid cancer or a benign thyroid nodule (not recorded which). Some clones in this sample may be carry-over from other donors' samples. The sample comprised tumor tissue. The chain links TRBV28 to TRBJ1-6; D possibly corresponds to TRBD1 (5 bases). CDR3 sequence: CASSSGARGSPLHF. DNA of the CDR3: TGTGCCAGCAGTTCCGGGGCGCGGGGTTCACCACTCCACTTT.